The 30 T cell receptor beta chains given below trace back to one sample, sequenced in a study of CXCR3-negative and CXCR3-positive naive CD8 T cells (dated by TCRdb to about 2019). Here is what the overall study found, with its caveats: Compared with CXCR3-negative naive cells, CXCR3-positive naive cells had TRB CDR3s with higher hydrophobicity (lower Kidera factor 4), lower energy, and higher strength and volume indices.

Antigen specificity for these receptors is unknown. Sequencing used a NextSeq 550. The Human TCR Profiling Kit (MiLaboratory) was used to prepare UMI-labeled 5' RACE TRB cDNA libraries. TCRdb reprocessed the reads and provides one entry for every CDR3 protein sequence; no DNA is given. This sample's table contains tens of thousands of distinct CDR3 sequences. In total, the top ten clones hold 0.53% of the sample. The sample taken for sequencing was naive CXCR3+ CD8+ T cells from blood. The sample's cell subset or site label, decoded: CD45RO-CCR7+CD27+CD95- naive CD8+ T cells expressing CXCR3 (TNR3+). The receptors were gathered from a human donor in good health. Some clones in this sample may be carry-over from other donors' samples.

J is TRBJ1-1 and V is TRBV10-3. The CDR3 runs to 12 residues. Germline CDR1 and CDR2: ENHRY and SYGVKD. The CDR3 spells CAISPTFTEAFF.

The genes are TRBV28 and TRBJ2-7; TCRdb's D call of TRBD2 is untestable without DNA. This CDR3 has 16 residues. The V gene's germline CDR1 is MDHEN and CDR2 SYDVKM. The CDR3 reads CASSLVGGEFSHEQYF.

The J gene is TRBJ2-1, the V gene TRBV7-3. Germline loops: CDR1 SGHTA, CDR2 FQGTGA. The CDR3 covers 16 residues. The CDR3 here is CASSLNGGGAYNEQFF.

This chain joins TRBV12-3 or TRBV12-4 and TRBJ2-7. This CDR3 comprises 13 residues. The CDR3 spells CASSPNLFYEQYF.

The CDR3 region is CASSPSDPPDEQFF. The rearrangement uses TRBV27 and TRBJ2-1; TCRdb picks TRBD2, but there is no DNA to check that call. The germline gives CDR1 MNHEY, CDR2 SMNVEV (reference sequence). The CDR3 has 14 amino acids.

The rearrangement joins TRBV12-3 or TRBV12-4 to TRBJ2-3; TCRdb names TRBD2, which stays unverified in the absence of DNA. The CDR3 is 16 residues long. The CDR3 sequence is CASSSPLAGGPDTQYF.

The V and J genes are TRBV15 and TRBJ1-2; TCRdb lists TRBD1, though no DNA is available to test this call. The CDR3 consists of 15 residues. Germline V gene lookup returns CDR1 LNHNV and CDR2 YYDKDF (reference sequence). The CDR3 spells CATSRDPGASDGYTF.

The V call is TRBV7-9, the J call TRBJ1-2. The CDR3 extends over 14 amino acids. Looked up from germline, CDR1 is SEHNR and CDR2 is FQNEAQ (reference sequence). CDR3 region: CASSLAPGDYGYTF.

The chain links TRBV20-1 to TRBJ2-2; TCRdb selects TRBD2, and the lack of DNA leaves this call unchecked. The CDR3 loop spans 16 amino acids. Germline loops: CDR1 DFQATT, CDR2 SNEGSKA (reference sequence). CDR3 sequence reads: CSARDLAGGETGELFF.

The chain uses TRBV6-6 and TRBJ1-3; TCRdb picks TRBD1, but there is no DNA to check that call. Germline V gene lookup returns CDR1 MNHNY and CDR2 SVGAGI (reference sequence). CDR3 length equals 17 residues. CDR3 loop: CASSFAPGGATGNTIYF.

The chain uses TRBV7-9 and TRBJ2-7; TCRdb's D gene call, TRBD1, goes unchecked for lack of DNA. The CDR3 contains 15 residues. CDR1 is SEHNR, CDR2 FQNEAQ, per germline (reference sequence). The CDR3 loop is CASTLPGQALGEQYF. Combining the CDR3 with reference TRBV7-9 and TRBJ2-7 gives the whole variable domain DTGVSQNPRHKITKRGQNVTFRCDPISEHNRLYWYRQTLGQGPEFLTYFQNEAQLEKSRLLSDRFSAERPKGSFSTLEIQRTEQGDSAMYLCASTLPGQALGEQYFGPGTRLTVT.

This chain connects TRBV9 to TRBJ2-1; without DNA, the TCRdb call of TRBD1 cannot be checked. CDR3 size: 13 residues. Germline-derived CDR1 and CDR2 are SGDLS and YYNGEE. This chain's CDR3 is CASSLGQNNEQFF.

The V gene is TRBV9, the J gene TRBJ2-1; TCRdb calls TRBD1, which cannot be checked without DNA. The CDR3 spans 15 residues. Germline CDR1 reads SGDLS; CDR2 reads YYNGEE. CDR3 residues: CASSLEGRDGNEQFF.

This chain connects TRBV12-3 or TRBV12-4 to TRBJ1-3. The CDR3 length is 12 residues. CDR3 residues: CASREIGNTIYF.

The rearrangement uses TRBV2 and TRBJ2-2; the D gene TCRdb calls, TRBD1, cannot be checked with no DNA. Germline V CDR1 and CDR2: SNHLY, FYNNEI. The CDR3 extends over 15 amino acids. This chain's CDR3 is CASSSGQGWGGELFF.

V usage is TRBV5-5 and J usage is TRBJ1-1; TCRdb designates TRBD1, a call that cannot be tested without DNA. Germline V gives CDR1 SGHKS, CDR2 YYEKEE (reference sequence). This CDR3 spans 14 amino acids. The CDR3 region is CASSPPDSLPEAFF.

The chain carries TRBV6-5 and TRBJ2-5; TCRdb designates TRBD2, a call that cannot be tested without DNA. The V gene's germline CDR1 is MNHEY and CDR2 SVGAGI. The CDR3 length is 15 residues. CDR3 amino acids: CASSPTSGGAETQYF.

The gene calls are TRBV6-2 or TRBV6-3 and TRBJ2-5; TCRdb reports TRBD2, a call that lacks DNA to check it against. The CDR3 extends over 14 amino acids. Germline V gene sequence: CDR1 MNHEY, CDR2 SVGEGT. The CDR3 spells CASTRGMRKETQYF.

The rearrangement joins TRBV4-3 to TRBJ2-7. CDR3 length equals 13 residues. CDR1 and CDR2 from the germline V gene are LGHNA and YSLEER. The CDR3 loop is CASSQDLDREQYF.

The chain couples TRBV6-1 to TRBJ1-1; TCRdb reports TRBD1, a call that lacks DNA to check it against. CDR3 size: 15 residues. The germline CDR1 and CDR2 sequences are MNHNS and SASEGT. This CDR3 is CASRPGFLDGTEAFF.

The genes are TRBV14 and TRBJ2-7; no DNA is available, so the TRBD1 call from TCRdb remains unchecked. The CDR3 totals 13 residues. The germline CDR1 and CDR2 sequences are SGHDN and FVKESK. This CDR3 is CASSQVQGYEQYF.

The gene calls are TRBV28 and TRBJ2-5. This CDR3 contains 12 residues. Germline CDR1 MDHEN, CDR2 SYDVKM. The CDR3 sequence: CASSLEGKTQYF.

V gene TRBV25-1 combines with J gene TRBJ1-1. Germline V lookup: CDR1 MGHDK, CDR2 SYGVNS. The CDR3 sequence is 12 residues long. This CDR3 reads CASSEWNTEAFF. Filled out from reference TRBV25-1 and TRBJ1-1, the complete variable domain reads EADIYQTPRYLVIGTGKKITLECSQTMGHDKMYWYQQDPGMELHLIHYSYGVNSTEKGDLSSESTVSRIRTEHFPLTLESARPSHTSQYLCASSEWNTEAFFGQGTRLTVV.

V and J are TRBV27 and TRBJ1-3; checking the TCRdb D call of TRBD1 is not possible without DNA. Germline V CDR1 and CDR2: MNHEY, SMNVEV (reference sequence). The CDR3 has 14 amino acids. CDR3 residues: CASSFLGPGNTIYF.

The V and J genes are TRBV25-1 and TRBJ2-1. The germline gives CDR1 MGHDK, CDR2 SYGVNS. This CDR3 contains 14 residues. CDR3: CASSHRGSYNEQFF.

The chain recombines TRBV28 with TRBJ1-1; the D gene TCRdb calls, TRBD1, cannot be checked with no DNA. CDR1 is MDHEN and CDR2 is SYDVKM in the germline V gene. The CDR3 totals 13 residues. The CDR3 sequence: CASTPETRSEAFF.

The chain carries TRBV28 and TRBJ1-5. The germline CDR1 and CDR2 sequences are MDHEN and SYDVKM. CDR3 length: 11 amino acids. CDR3 sequence: CAISGGGPQHF.

V usage is TRBV20-1 and J usage is TRBJ2-7. The CDR3 totals 13 residues. Germline assignment: CDR1 DFQATT and CDR2 SNEGSKA (reference sequence). The CDR3 reads CSAREANSYEQYF.

V usage is TRBV6-5 and J usage is TRBJ2-7; TCRdb lists TRBD1, though no DNA is available to test this call. This CDR3 spans 16 amino acids. CDR1 MNHEY and CDR2 SVGAGI come from the germline V gene. The CDR3 loop is CASSYGSGRGLNEQYF.

V and J are TRBV6-2 or TRBV6-3 and TRBJ1-5. The CDR3 spans 14 residues. Germline loops: CDR1 MNHEY, CDR2 SVGEGT. The CDR3 here is CASQEGPSGQPQHF.